This is a list of T cell receptor beta chains from one sample in a study of metastatic and nonmetastatic thyroid tumors. TCRdb reassembled clones from the PCR reads with MiXCR. The data contain 20,000 to 25,000 clones, over 25% of them seen just once; the ten biggest clones take up about 5.5%. Sample: tumor tissue. The receptor set was obtained from a female donor with papillary thyroid cancer or a benign thyroid nodule (not recorded which). Some clones in this sample may be carry-over from other donors' samples. Both conserved end residues are trimmed from each CDR3. The D gene is left open where the match is weak.

V: TRBV6-1
D: NA
CDR3: ASSNRAFLAPARGYT

V: TRBV30
D: TRBD2
CDR3: AWSVTRLAVGRDTRY

V: TRBV20-1
D: NA
CDR3: SARGARGSGEWNEQF

V: TRBV11-1
D: TRBD2
CDR3: ASSEGLAGSRSEQF

V: TRBV6-4
D: TRBD1
CDR3: ASRDRGDTGELF

V: TRBV7-2
D: NA
CDR3: ASILGVAF

V: TRBV19
D: TRBD1
CDR3: ASRSVGAGGNTEAF

V: TRBV12-5
D: NA
CDR3: AWGPPTTDTQY

V: TRBV4-3
D: TRBD1
CDR3: ASSQGNRGNEKLF

V: TRBV6-4
D: TRBD1
CDR3: ASSDTGDTGELF

V: TRBV6-2/TRBV6-3
D: NA
CDR3: AISYWGSNQPQH

V: TRBV27
D: NA
CDR3: ASRLTMGGSYGYT

V: TRBV7-2
D: TRBD1
CDR3: ASSFGTGPYEQY

V: TRBV4-2
D: TRBD1
CDR3: ASSQGDRVNEQY

V: TRBV12-3/TRBV12-4
D: NA
CDR3: ASSLSLLGEQY

V: TRBV11-2
D: NA
CDR3: ASSLGGWGGYNEQF

V: TRBV6-2/TRBV6-3
D: NA
CDR3: ASRKGGQSWNEQF

V: TRBV28
D: NA
CDR3: ASSLRGGYGYT

V: TRBV19
D: TRBD2
CDR3: ASSPGLAGVQQF

V: TRBV24-1
D: TRBD2
CDR3: ATSDSHSGRGNEQF

V: TRBV7-8
D: NA
CDR3: ASSYGTSISGNTIY

V: TRBV19
D: NA
CDR3: ASSTSGRGQPQH

V: TRBV12-3/TRBV12-4
D: NA
CDR3: ASSSTAKNQPQH